These T cell receptor beta chains were read from a single sample in a study of cytomegalovirus exposure and HLA in healthy donors. TCRdb keeps only in-frame clones here, not all; method: immunoSEQ multiplex PCR. The table includes roughly 150,000 clones, roughly 80% detected once. Sample: PBMCs. These receptors originate from a male donor in good health and CMV-seropositive. The CDR3 runs from the conserved cysteine through the conserved F or W. D genes are given only for firm matches. Expanded clones are given a class, and other clones once, few, many or no size at all.

>TRBD2|TRBJ2-7|TRBV11-3|-
CASSFGGTYEQYF
TGTGCCAGCAGCTTCGGGGGGACCTACGAGCAGTACTTC
>-|TRBJ2-4|TRBV15|-
CATAGSTAKNIQYF
TGTGCCACGGCCGGGTCCACGGCCAAAAACATTCAGTACTTC
>TRBD1|TRBJ1-1|TRBV7-6|-
CASTSGGTSGEAFF
TGTGCCAGCACCTCAGGGGGCACCTCCGGGGAAGCTTTCTTT
>TRBD2|TRBJ2-7|TRBV27|-
CASSDSAGDTTFEQYF
TGTGCCAGCAGTGACTCAGCGGGAGACACCACTTTCGAGCAGTACTTC
>TRBD1|TRBJ1-2|TRBV7-2|-
CASTVETGAGYGYTF
TGTGCCAGCACCGTAGAAACAGGGGCGGGCTATGGCTACACCTTC
>-|TRBJ2-5|TRBV28|-
CASSPPQETQYF
TGTGCCAGCAGCCCTCCCCAAGAGACCCAGTACTTC
>-|TRBJ1-5|TRBV19|-
CASSTKGGGNQPQHF
TGTGCCAGTAGCACCAAAGGGGGAGGCAATCAGCCCCAGCATTTT
>-|TRBJ1-5|TRBV28|-
CASSLLVAGQHF
TGTGCCAGCAGTTTATTAGTGGCAGGCCAGCATTTT
>-|TRBJ2-7|TRBV7-9|-
CASSLARSQIYEQYF
TGTGCCAGCAGCTTAGCGCGTAGCCAGATCTACGAGCAGTACTTC
>-|TRBJ1-1|TRBV2|-
CASTGTGNTEAFF
TGTGCCAGCACCGGGACTGGGAACACTGAAGCTTTCTTT
>TRBD1|TRBJ1-1|TRBV6-6|-
CASSYVQGARWVEAFF
TGTGCCAGCAGTTACGTACAGGGGGCGCGCTGGGTTGAAGCTTTCTTT
>-|TRBJ2-7|TRBV27|-
CATSPPTGRYEQYF
TGTGCCACCTCCCCCCCGACAGGGAGGTACGAGCAGTACTTC
>-|TRBJ1-1|TRBV11-3|-
CASSLEGGEAFF
TGTGCCAGCAGCTTAGAAGGCGGAGAAGCTTTCTTT
>TRBD1|TRBJ2-3|TRBV7-2|-
CASSSGQGWADTQYF
TGTGCCAGCAGCTCGGGACAGGGCTGGGCAGATACGCAGTATTTT
>-|TRBJ2-3|TRBV5-4|-
CASSFGGSAPGTDTQYF
TGTGCCAGCAGCTTCGGGGGTAGCGCCCCCGGCACAGATACGCAGTATTTT
>TRBD1|TRBJ1-1|TRBV18|-
CASSPGTGAEAFF
TGTGCCAGCTCACCAGGGACAGGGGCTGAAGCTTTCTTT
>-|TRBJ1-2|TRBV7-6|few
CASSLEEGSNYGYTF
TGTGCCAGCAGCTTAGAAGAGGGATCTAACTATGGCTACACCTTC
>-|TRBJ1-1|TRBV6-5|-
CASSQGGEAFF
TGTGCCAGCAGCCAAGGGGGAGAAGCTTTCTTT
>-|TRBJ1-1|TRBV9|-
CASNTIEANTEAFF
TGTGCCAGCAACACTATCGAAGCGAACACTGAAGCTTTCTTT
>TRBD2|TRBJ2-5|TRBV7-9|-
CASSQLAGVETQYF
TGTGCCAGCAGCCAACTAGCGGGGGTCGAGACCCAGTACTTC
>-|TRBJ2-2|TRBV10-2|once
CASSRTGELFF
TGCGCCAGCAGCCGGACCGGGGAGCTGTTTTTT
>-|TRBJ1-1|TRBV27|-
CASNLGRNTEAFF
TGTGCCAGCAACTTGGGCAGGAACACTGAAGCTTTCTTT
>-|TRBJ1-5|TRBV28|few
CASSLLTVPQHF
TGTGCCAGCAGTTTACTCACGGTGCCCCAGCATTTT
>-|TRBJ2-7|TRBV30|-
CAWSTGHEQYF
TGTGCCTGGTCTACAGGGCACGAGCAGTACTTC
>TRBD2|TRBJ2-3|TRBV4-2|-
CASSQDTPAGLALTDTQYF
TGTGCCAGCAGCCAAGATACCCCAGCGGGACTAGCACTCACAGATACGCAGTATTTT
>-|TRBJ1-2|TRBV13|few
CASSLDSYGYTF
TGTGCCAGCAGCTTAGACAGCTATGGCTACACCTTC
>TRBD1|TRBJ1-2|TRBV19|once
CAISRRTGRANYGYTF
TGTGCCATATCGCGACGGACAGGCAGAGCTAACTATGGCTACACCTTC
>-|TRBJ1-5|TRBV5-6|many
CASSYWSSVNQPQHF
TGTGCCAGCAGCTATTGGTCGTCGGTCAATCAGCCCCAGCATTTT
>-|TRBJ1-6|TRBV7-9|-
CASSLRRDSPLHF
TGTGCCAGCAGCTTACGCCGGGATTCACCCCTCCACTTT
>-|TRBJ2-7|TRBV5-5|-
CASSGLGSLQEQYF
TGTGCCAGCAGCGGTCTCGGGTCTCTTCAGGAGCAGTACTTC
>TRBD1|TRBJ2-7|TRBV11-2|-
CASSFDRDPSYEQYF
TGTGCCAGCAGCTTCGACAGGGATCCTAGCTACGAGCAGTACTTC
>TRBD1|TRBJ2-2|TRBV19|-
CASISPQGSGELFF
TGTGCCAGTATTTCCCCACAGGGGTCCGGGGAGCTGTTTTTT
>-|TRBJ2-6|TRBV7-9|-
CASSLAGSSGANGLTF
TGTGCCAGCAGCTTAGCCGGCAGCTCTGGGGCCAACGGCCTGACTTTC
>-|TRBJ2-7|TRBV28|-
CASSQPIGGYEQYF
TGTGCCAGCAGTCAACCCATCGGGGGCTACGAGCAGTACTTC
>-|TRBJ1-3|TRBV4-1|-
CASSQIQGFGDTIYF
TGCGCCAGCAGCCAAATCCAGGGGTTCGGAGACACCATATATTTT
>-|TRBJ1-1|TRBV15|-
CATSRDYDRQNTEAFF
TGTGCCACCAGCAGAGATTATGACAGGCAGAACACTGAAGCTTTCTTT
>-|TRBJ1-5|TRBV18|-
CASSPNRMSNQPQHF
TGTGCCAGCTCACCGAACAGGATGAGCAATCAGCCCCAGCATTTT
>-|TRBJ1-1|TRBV10-3|-
CAISEGQRNTEAFF
TGTGCCATCAGTGAGGGACAGAGGAACACTGAAGCTTTCTTT
>-|TRBJ1-5|TRBV7-2|once
CASSLLVGYQPQHF
TGTGCCAGCAGCTTATTAGTGGGCTATCAGCCCCAGCATTTT
>-|TRBJ1-5|TRBV18|-
CASSPGDINQPQHF
TGTGCCAGCTCACCGGGGGACATAAATCAGCCCCAGCATTTT
>-|TRBJ1-1|TRBV7-2|-
CASSLDSQLEAFF
TGTGCCAGCAGCCTAGACAGCCAATTAGAAGCTTTCTTT
>TRBD1|TRBJ2-7|TRBV7-8|once
CASSRRDSSYEQYF
TGTGCCAGCAGCCGCAGGGACAGCTCCTACGAGCAGTACTTC
>TRBD2|TRBJ2-3|TRBV7-8|few
CASSRGGAGGDTQYF
TGTGCCAGCAGCCGCGGAGGGGCGGGGGGAGATACGCAGTATTTT
>-|TRBJ1-6|TRBV7-2|-
CASSLDAGGVVKSLHF
TGTGCCAGCAGCTTAGACGCGGGAGGGGTTGTAAAATCCCTCCACTTT
>-|TRBJ1-5|TRBV28|few
CASSTNGEGNQPQHF
TGTGCCAGCAGCACCAACGGTGAGGGCAATCAGCCCCAGCATTTT
>TRBD1|TRBJ2-3|TRBV7-2|-
CAGGGRDRGSTQYF
TGTGCCGGGGGCGGCCGGGACAGAGGATCTACGCAGTATTTT
>TRBD2|TRBJ2-4|TRBV30|-
CAWSVSGAKNSQYF
TGTGCCTGGAGTGTAAGCGGGGCCAAAAACAGTCAGTACTTC
>-|TRBJ1-2|TRBV5-1|-
CASSLQGPSYGYTF
TGCGCCAGCAGCTTACAGGGTCCCAGTTATGGCTACACCTTC
>-|TRBJ2-1|TRBV7-6|-
CASSLVADETYNEQFF
TGTGCCAGCAGCTTAGTAGCGGACGAGACCTACAATGAGCAGTTCTTC
>TRBD1|TRBJ2-7|TRBV5-1|-
CASTQTNRGQNEQYF
TGCGCCAGCACCCAGACCAACAGGGGGCAAAACGAGCAGTACTTC
>TRBD1|TRBJ1-1|TRBV6-5|-
CASSYGNRGMNTEAFF
TGTGCCAGCAGTTACGGGAACAGGGGCATGAACACTGAAGCTTTCTTT
>TRBD1|TRBJ2-1|TRBV2|-
CASSDTGDSIMNNEQFF
TGTGCCAGCAGTGACACAGGGGATTCGATAATGAACAATGAGCAGTTCTTC
>TRBD1|TRBJ2-1|TRBV11-2|-
CASSLGGQGASYNEQFF
TGTGCCAGCAGCTTAGGTGGCCAGGGGGCCTCCTACAATGAGCAGTTCTTC
>TRBD1|TRBJ1-1|TRBV28|-
CASSLLSLQGRTEAFF
TGTGCCAGCAGTTTGTTAAGCCTACAGGGGAGGACTGAAGCTTTCTTT
>TRBD1|TRBJ2-1|TRBV27|-
CASSSSSPGQGVVEQFF
TGTGCCAGCAGTTCCTCTTCTCCGGGACAGGGGGTGGTTGAGCAGTTCTTC
>-|TRBJ2-7|TRBV4-3|once
CASSQENQGYEQYF
TGCGCCAGCAGCCAAGAGAACCAGGGCTACGAGCAGTACTTC
>-|TRBJ2-5|TRBV5-1|-
CASSAKQREETQYF
TGCGCCAGCAGCGCCAAACAGAGAGAAGAGACCCAGTACTTC
>-|TRBJ1-3|TRBV11-2|-
CASSLNRDTIYF
TGTGCCAGCAGCTTAAACAGGGACACCATATATTTT
>-|TRBJ1-5|TRBV6-6|-
CASRRRGGDSNQPQHF
TGTGCCAGCAGGAGAAGAGGGGGAGATAGCAATCAGCCCCAGCATTTT
>-|TRBJ2-3|TRBV5-4|-
CATPDLNTDTQYF
TGTGCCACCCCTGACTTAAACACAGATACGCAGTATTTT